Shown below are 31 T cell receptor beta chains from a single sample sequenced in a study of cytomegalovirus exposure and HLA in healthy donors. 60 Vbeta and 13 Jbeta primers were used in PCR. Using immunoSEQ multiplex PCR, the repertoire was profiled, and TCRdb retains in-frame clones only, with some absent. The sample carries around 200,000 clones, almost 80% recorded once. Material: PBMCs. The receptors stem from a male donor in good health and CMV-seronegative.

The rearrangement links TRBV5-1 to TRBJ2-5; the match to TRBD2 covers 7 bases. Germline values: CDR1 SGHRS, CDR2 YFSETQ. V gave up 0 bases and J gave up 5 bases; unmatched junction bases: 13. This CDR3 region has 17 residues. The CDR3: CASSLDPSGSQRETQYF. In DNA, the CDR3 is TGCGCCAGCAGCTTGGATCCTAGCGGCTCACAAAGGGAGACCCAGTACTTC.

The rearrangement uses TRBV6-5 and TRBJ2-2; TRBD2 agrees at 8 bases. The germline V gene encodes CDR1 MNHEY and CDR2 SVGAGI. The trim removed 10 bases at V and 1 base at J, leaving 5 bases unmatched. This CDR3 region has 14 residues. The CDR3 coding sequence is TGTGCCACCACCCGGGGGGGGAACACCGGGGAGCTGTTTTTT. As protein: CATTRGGNTGELFF.

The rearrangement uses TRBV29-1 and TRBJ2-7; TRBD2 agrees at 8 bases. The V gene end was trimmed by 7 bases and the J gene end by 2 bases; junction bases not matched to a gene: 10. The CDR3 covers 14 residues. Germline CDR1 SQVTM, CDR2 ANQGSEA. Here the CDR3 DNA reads TGCAGCGGGGGGGGCAGCGGGGGCCCCTACGAGCAGTACTTC. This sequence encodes CSGGGSGGPYEQYF.

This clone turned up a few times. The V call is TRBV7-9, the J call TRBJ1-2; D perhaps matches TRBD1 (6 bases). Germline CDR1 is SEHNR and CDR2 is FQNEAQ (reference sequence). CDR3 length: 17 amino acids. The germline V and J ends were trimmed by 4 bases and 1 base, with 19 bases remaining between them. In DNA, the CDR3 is TGTGCCAGCAGCTCCGGGCCCCGGGACATGATTAACTATGGCTACACCTTC. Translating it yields CASSSGPRDMINYGYTF.

As DNA, the CDR3 is TGTGCCAGCAGCTCCTATCTCGGCAATGAGCAGTTCTTC. Its translation: CASSSYLGNEQFF. The V and J genes are TRBV7-2 and TRBJ2-1; D not certain. The CDR3 runs 13 residues. The V and J ends lost 4 bases and 6 bases respectively, with 10 bases between them. Germline V lookup: CDR1 SGHTA, CDR2 FQGNSA.

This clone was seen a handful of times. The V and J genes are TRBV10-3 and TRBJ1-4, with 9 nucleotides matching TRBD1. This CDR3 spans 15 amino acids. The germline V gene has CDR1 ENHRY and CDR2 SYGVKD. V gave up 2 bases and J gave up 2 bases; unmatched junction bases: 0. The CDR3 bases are TGTGCCATCAGTGAGGGGACAGGGACTAATGAAAAACTGTTTTTT. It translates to CAISEGTGTNEKLFF.

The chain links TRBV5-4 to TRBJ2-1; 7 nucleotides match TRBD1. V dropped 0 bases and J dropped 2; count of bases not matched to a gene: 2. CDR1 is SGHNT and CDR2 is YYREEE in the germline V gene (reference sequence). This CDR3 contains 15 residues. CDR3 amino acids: CASSLDRGAYNEQFF. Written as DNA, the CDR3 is TGTGCCAGCAGCTTGGACAGGGGCGCCTACAATGAGCAGTTCTTC.

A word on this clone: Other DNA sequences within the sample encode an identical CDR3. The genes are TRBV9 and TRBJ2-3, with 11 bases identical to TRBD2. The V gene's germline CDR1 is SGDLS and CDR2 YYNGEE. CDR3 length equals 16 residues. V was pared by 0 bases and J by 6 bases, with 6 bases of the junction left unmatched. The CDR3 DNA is TGTGCCAGCAGCGTAGTTAGCGGGAGGGCCGGGGATACGCAGTATTTT. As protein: CASSVVSGRAGDTQYF.

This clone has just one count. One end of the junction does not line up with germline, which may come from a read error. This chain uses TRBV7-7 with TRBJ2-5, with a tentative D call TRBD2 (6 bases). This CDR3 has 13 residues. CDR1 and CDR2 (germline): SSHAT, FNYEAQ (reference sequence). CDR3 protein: CASSFRRGETQYF. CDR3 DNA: TGTGCTAGCAGCTTTCGTCGGGGGGAGACCCAGTACTTC.

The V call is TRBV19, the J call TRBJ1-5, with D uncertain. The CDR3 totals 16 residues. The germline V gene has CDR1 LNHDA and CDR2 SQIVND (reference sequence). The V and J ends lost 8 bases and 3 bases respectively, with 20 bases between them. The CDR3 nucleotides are TGTGCCAGTGAGGTTTCGGCGGGGAGCTACAATCAGCCCCAGCATTTT. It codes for CASEVSAGSYNQPQHF.

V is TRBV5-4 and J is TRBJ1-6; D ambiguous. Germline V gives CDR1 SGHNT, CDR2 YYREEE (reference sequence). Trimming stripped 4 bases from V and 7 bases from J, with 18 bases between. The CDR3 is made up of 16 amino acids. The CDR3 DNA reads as TGTGCCAGCAGCAGCTTCGACCGGGGAGGAAATTCACCCCTCCACTTT. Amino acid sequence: CASSSFDRGGNSPLHF.

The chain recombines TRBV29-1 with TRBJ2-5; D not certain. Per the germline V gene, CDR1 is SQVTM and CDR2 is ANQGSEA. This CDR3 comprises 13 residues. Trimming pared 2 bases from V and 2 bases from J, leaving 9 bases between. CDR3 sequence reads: CSVEQAVQETQYF. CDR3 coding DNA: TGCAGCGTTGAACAGGCAGTACAAGAGACCCAGTACTTC.

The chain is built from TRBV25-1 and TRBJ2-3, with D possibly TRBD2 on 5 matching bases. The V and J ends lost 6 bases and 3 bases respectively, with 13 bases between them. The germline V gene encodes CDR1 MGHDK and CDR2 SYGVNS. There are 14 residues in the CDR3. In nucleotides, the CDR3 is TGTGCCAGCAGCCTACGGTGGGAGACAGATACGCAGTATTTT. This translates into CASSLRWETDTQYF.

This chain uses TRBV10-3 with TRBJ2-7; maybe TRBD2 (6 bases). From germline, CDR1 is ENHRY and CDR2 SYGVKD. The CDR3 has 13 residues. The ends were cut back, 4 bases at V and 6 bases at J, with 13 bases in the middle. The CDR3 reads CAISVASEGEQYF. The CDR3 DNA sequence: TGTGCCATCAGTGTCGCTAGCGAGGGCGAGCAGTACTTC.

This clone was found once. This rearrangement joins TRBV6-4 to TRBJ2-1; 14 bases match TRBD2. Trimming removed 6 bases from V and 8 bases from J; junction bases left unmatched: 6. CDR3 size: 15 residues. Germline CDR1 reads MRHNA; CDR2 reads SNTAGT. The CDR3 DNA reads TGTGCCAGCAGCCGACTAGCGGGAGGGGGGGATGAGCAGTTCTTC. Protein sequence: CASSRLAGGGDEQFF.

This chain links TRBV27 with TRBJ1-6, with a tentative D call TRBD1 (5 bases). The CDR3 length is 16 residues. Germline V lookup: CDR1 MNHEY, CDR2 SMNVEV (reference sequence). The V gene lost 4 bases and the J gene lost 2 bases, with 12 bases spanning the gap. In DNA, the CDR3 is TGTGCCAGCAGTTCCCCTCCAGGGACCTATAATTCACCCCTCCACTTT. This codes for CASSSPPGTYNSPLHF.

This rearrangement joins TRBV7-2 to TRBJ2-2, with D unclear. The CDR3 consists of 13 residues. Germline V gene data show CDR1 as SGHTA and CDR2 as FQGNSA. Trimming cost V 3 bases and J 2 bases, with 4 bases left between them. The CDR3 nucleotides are TGTGCCAGCAGCTTGTCAAACACCGGGGAGCTGTTTTTT. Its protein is CASSLSNTGELFF.

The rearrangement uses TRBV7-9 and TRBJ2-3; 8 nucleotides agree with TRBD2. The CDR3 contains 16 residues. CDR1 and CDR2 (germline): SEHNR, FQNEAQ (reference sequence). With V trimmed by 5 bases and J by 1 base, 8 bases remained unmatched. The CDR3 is CASSLPGGRRTDTQYF. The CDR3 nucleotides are TGTGCCAGCAGCCTCCCGGGGGGGCGACGCACAGATACGCAGTATTTT.

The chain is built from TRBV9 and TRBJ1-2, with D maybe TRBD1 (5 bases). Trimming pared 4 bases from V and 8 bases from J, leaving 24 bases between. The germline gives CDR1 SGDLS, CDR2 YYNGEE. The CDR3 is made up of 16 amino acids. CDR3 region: CASSYYQGRAPNGYTF. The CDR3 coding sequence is TGTGCCAGCAGCTACTACCAGGGCAGGGCCCCGAACGGCTACACCTTC.

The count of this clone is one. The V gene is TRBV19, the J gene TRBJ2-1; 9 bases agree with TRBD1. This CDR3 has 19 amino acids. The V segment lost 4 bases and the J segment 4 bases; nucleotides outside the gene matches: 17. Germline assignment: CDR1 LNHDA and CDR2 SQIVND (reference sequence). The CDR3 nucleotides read TGTGCCAGTAGTAAGTGGGACAGGGTTACTCCAAGGGGTTACAATGAGCAGTTCTTC. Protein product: CASSKWDRVTPRGYNEQFF.

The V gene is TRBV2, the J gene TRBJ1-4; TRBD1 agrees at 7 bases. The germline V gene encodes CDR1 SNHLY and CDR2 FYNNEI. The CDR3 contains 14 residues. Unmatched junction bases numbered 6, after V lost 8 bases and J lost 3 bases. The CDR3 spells CASLGTASNEKLFF. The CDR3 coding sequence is TGTGCCAGCCTCGGGACAGCCTCTAATGAAAAACTGTTTTTT.

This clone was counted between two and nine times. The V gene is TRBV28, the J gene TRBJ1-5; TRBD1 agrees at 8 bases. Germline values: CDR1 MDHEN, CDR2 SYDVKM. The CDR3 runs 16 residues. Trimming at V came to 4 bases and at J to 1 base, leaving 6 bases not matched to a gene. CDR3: CASSSSTGESNQPQHF. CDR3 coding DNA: TGTGCCAGCAGTTCGTCGACAGGGGAAAGCAATCAGCCCCAGCATTTT.

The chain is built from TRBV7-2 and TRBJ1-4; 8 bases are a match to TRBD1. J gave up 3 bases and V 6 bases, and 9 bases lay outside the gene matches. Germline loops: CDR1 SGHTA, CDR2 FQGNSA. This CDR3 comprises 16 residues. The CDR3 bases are TGTGCCAGCAGTTCCACCTCAGGGGGCTCTAATGAAAAACTGTTTTTT. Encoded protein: CASSSTSGGSNEKLFF.

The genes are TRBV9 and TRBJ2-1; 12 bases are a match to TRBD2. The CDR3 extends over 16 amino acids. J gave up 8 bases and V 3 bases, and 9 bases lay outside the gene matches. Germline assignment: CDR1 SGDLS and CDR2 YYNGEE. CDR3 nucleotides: TGTGCCAGCAGCGCCCTAGCGGGGGGGCAAAACGATGAGCAGTTCTTC. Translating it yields CASSALAGGQNDEQFF.

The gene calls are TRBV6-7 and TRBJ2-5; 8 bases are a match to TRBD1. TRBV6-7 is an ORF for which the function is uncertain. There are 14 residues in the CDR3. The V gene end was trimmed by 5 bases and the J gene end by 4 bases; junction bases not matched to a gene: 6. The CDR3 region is CASSQGARVETQYF. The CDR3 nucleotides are TGTGCCAGCAGTCAGGGGGCGCGGGTAGAGACCCAGTACTTC.

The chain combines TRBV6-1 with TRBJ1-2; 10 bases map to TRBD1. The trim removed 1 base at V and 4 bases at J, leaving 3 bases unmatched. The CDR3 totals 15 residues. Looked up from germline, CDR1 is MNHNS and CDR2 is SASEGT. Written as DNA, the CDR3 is TGTGCCAGCAGTGAAGGGACAGGGGGGGCCTATGGCTACACCTTC. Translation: CASSEGTGGAYGYTF.

CDR3 loop: CASSLENRNSPLHF. The CDR3, as DNA: TGTGCCAGCAGCTTGGAAAACAGGAATTCACCCCTCCACTTT. The rearrangement links TRBV5-5 to TRBJ1-6; D perhaps matches TRBD1 (5 bases). From germline, CDR1 is SGHKS and CDR2 YYEKEE (reference sequence). The CDR3 spans 14 residues. Trimming stripped 0 bases from V and 7 bases from J, with 8 bases between.

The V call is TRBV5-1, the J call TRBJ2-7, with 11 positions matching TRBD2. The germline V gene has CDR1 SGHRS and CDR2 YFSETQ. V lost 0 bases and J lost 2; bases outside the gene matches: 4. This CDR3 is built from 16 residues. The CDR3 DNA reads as TGCGCCAGCAGCTTGGATGGGACTAGCGGCACCTACGAGCAGTACTTC. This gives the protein CASSLDGTSGTYEQYF.

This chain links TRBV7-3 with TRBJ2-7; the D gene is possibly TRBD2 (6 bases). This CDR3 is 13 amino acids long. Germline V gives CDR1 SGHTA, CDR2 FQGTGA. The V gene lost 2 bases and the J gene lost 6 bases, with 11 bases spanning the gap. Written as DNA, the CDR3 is TGTGCCAGCAGCTTAGGGCGGGACCGCGAGCAGTACTTC. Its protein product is CASSLGRDREQYF.

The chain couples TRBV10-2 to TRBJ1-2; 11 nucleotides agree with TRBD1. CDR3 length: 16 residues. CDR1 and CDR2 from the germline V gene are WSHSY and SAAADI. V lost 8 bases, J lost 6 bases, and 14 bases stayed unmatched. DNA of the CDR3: TGCGCCAGCTCTCAGAGGACAGGGGGCAGAGATAATGGCTACACCTTC. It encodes CASSQRTGGRDNGYTF.

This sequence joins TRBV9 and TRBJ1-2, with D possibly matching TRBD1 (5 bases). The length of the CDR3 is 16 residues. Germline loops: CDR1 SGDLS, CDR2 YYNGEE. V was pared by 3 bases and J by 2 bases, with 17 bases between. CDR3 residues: CASSEQAFRGNYGYTF. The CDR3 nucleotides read TGTGCCAGCAGCGAGCAGGCATTTCGGGGGAACTATGGCTACACCTTC.